This T cell receptor beta chain was sequenced for a study of spatial heterogeneity in lung cancer. Across the whole study: The follow-up PBMC samples were sequenced whenever they were available. The median time to follow-up was about two years after resection.

MiXCR, run by TCRdb on the 5' RACE reads, gives a single entry per CDR3 protein. Of 85,000 to 100,000 distinct CDR3 sequences listed, just under 20% are singletons. The CDR3 loop spans 13 amino acids. The V and J ends lost 0 bases and 6 bases respectively, with 8 bases between them. In germline, CDR1 is SQVTM, CDR2 ANQGSEA. The time point here: blood at routine non-recurrence follow-up after resection. The source material was PBMCs, sampled at follow-up. This chain uses TRBV29-1 with TRBJ1-4; D gene ambiguous. The origin of this receptor is a male donor with early-stage non-small cell lung cancer. The CDR3 coding sequence is TGCAGCGTTGAAGATAAGGGTTATGAAAAACTGTTTTTT. Its translation: CSVEDKGYEKLFF.